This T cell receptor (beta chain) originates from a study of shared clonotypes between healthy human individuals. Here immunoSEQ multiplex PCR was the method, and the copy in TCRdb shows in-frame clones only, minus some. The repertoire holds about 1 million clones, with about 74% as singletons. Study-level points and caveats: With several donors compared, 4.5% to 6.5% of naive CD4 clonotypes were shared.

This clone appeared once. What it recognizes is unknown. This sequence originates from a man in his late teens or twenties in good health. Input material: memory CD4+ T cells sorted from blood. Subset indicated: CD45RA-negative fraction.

The CDR3 sequence: CASSQGSSNQPQHF. CDR3 nucleotide sequence: TGTGCCAGCAGCCAGGGTAGCAGCAATCAGCCCCAGCATTTT. The rearrangement uses TRBV28 and TRBJ1-5; possibly TRBD1 for D (5 bases). Trimming stripped 6 bases from V and 1 base from J, with 10 bases between. Germline V gives CDR1 MDHEN, CDR2 SYDVKM. This CDR3 contains 14 residues.